The 26 T cell receptor beta chains in this list originate from one sample, sequenced in a study of cytomegalovirus exposure and HLA in healthy donors. The PCR employed 60 Vbeta primers together with 13 Jbeta primers. Only in-frame clones appear in the TCRdb table, and some are missing; sequencing was by immunoSEQ multiplex PCR. The data contain roughly 120,000 clones, about four fifths of them seen just once; the ten biggest clones take up around 2.1%. The sample consisted of PBMCs. These receptors originate from a young woman in good health and CMV-seronegative.

The chain carries TRBV12-5 and TRBJ2-3; 8 bases match TRBD1. The germline gives CDR1 LGHNT, CDR2 FRNRAP. The V segment lost 6 bases and the J segment 1 base; nucleotides outside the gene matches: 6. This CDR3 spans 15 amino acids. DNA of the CDR3: TGTGCTAGTGGATTCGGGACAGGAGGCACAGATACGCAGTATTTT. Protein: CASGFGTGGTDTQYF.

The chain has TRBV7-2 and TRBJ2-3; TRBD2 matches 8 bases. CDR3 length equals 13 residues. Germline loops: CDR1 SGHTA, CDR2 FQGNSA. J gave up 3 bases and V 5 bases, and 1 base lay outside the gene matches. This chain's CDR3 is CASSRGGTDTQYF. CDR3 sequence (DNA): TGTGCCAGCAGCCGGGGGGGTACAGATACGCAGTATTTT.

The CDR3 loop reads CASSFGWDTQYF. The DNA of the CDR3 is TGTGCCAGCAGCTTCGGTTGGGATACGCAGTATTTT. J is TRBJ2-3 and V is TRBV7-2; D unresolved. Germline V gene lookup returns CDR1 SGHTA and CDR2 FQGNSA. There are 12 residues in the CDR3. V lost 3 bases, J lost 6 bases, and 7 bases lay in between.

J is TRBJ2-2 and V is TRBV12-5, with TRBD1 matching 9 bases. CDR1 is LGHNT and CDR2 is FRNRAP in the germline V gene. The CDR3 has 16 residues. The V segment lost 1 base and the J segment 3 bases; nucleotides outside the gene matches: 3. CDR3 sequence reads: CASGLGGTGHTGELFF. As DNA, the CDR3 is TGTGCTAGTGGTTTGGGGGGGACAGGGCACACCGGGGAGCTGTTTTTT.

This clone was detected only a few times. The chain uses TRBV28 and TRBJ2-7; 9 nucleotides agree with TRBD2. Germline CDR1 and CDR2: MDHEN and SYDVKM. The V segment lost 5 bases and the J segment 3 bases; nucleotides outside the gene matches: 8. The CDR3 is 15 amino acids. CDR3 sequence (DNA): TGTGCCAGCAGTACCGGGACTAGCTGGGGCTACGAGCAGTACTTC. This gives the protein CASSTGTSWGYEQYF.

The CDR3 is CASSPDKAEAFF. For the CDR3, the DNA is TGTGCCAGCTCACCGGACAAGGCTGAAGCTTTCTTT. The gene calls are TRBV18 and TRBJ1-1, with D possibly matching TRBD1 (5 bases). Germline lookup yields CDR1 KGHSH and CDR2 LQKENI. The CDR3 extends over 12 amino acids. Trimming cost V 3 bases and J 6 bases, with 8 bases left between them.

The chain employs TRBV7-2 and TRBJ1-2, with unresolved D. Germline lookup yields CDR1 SGHTA and CDR2 FQGNSA. Trimming pared 2 bases from V and 2 bases from J, leaving 12 bases between. The length of the CDR3 is 15 residues. The CDR3 DNA sequence: TGTGCCAGCAGCTTAACGGAGCGGCCAAACTATGGCTACACCTTC. Translated: CASSLTERPNYGYTF.

This clone appeared a few times. The chain combines TRBV28 with TRBJ2-7, with 7 bases aligning to TRBD1. With V trimmed by 7 bases and J by 3 bases, 9 bases remained unmatched. The CDR3 has 14 amino acids. Per the germline V gene, CDR1 is MDHEN and CDR2 is SYDVKM. CDR3 sequence: CASTQTGPHYEQYF. CDR3 bases: TGTGCCAGCACCCAGACAGGGCCCCACTACGAGCAGTACTTC.

The rearrangement joins TRBV28 to TRBJ1-2; TRBD1 aligns across 9 bases. With V trimmed by 6 bases and J by 2 bases, 4 bases remained unmatched. The CDR3 loop spans 14 amino acids. From germline, CDR1 is MDHEN and CDR2 SYDVKM. The CDR3: CASSLGQGNYGYTF. The CDR3 nucleotides are TGTGCCAGCAGCCTCGGACAGGGGAACTATGGCTACACCTTC.

The V and J genes are TRBV27 and TRBJ2-7; D not resolved. The CDR3 extends over 17 amino acids. The germline V and J ends were trimmed by 2 bases and 0 bases, with 17 bases remaining between them. Germline CDR1 MNHEY, CDR2 SMNVEV (reference sequence). The CDR3 sequence is CASSLSALLPGSYEQYF. CDR3 DNA: TGTGCCAGCAGTTTAAGTGCGTTACTGCCTGGCTCCTACGAGCAGTACTTC.

The chain recombines TRBV10-3 with TRBJ2-1; D remains unclear. The CDR3 loop spans 14 amino acids. The V end lost 2 bases, the J end lost 7 bases, and 12 bases lay between the germline ends. Germline V lookup: CDR1 ENHRY, CDR2 SYGVKD. In nucleotides, the CDR3 is TGTGCCATCAGTGAGGGTACTCTGAAAAATGAGCAGTTCTTC. It yields the protein CAISEGTLKNEQFF.

V usage is TRBV28 and J usage is TRBJ2-3, with 11 bases that match TRBD2. Unmatched junction bases numbered 13, after V lost 6 bases and J lost 14 bases. The V gene's germline CDR1 is MDHEN and CDR2 SYDVKM. This CDR3 is built from 14 residues. CDR3 sequence reads: CASRTTSGSGNPYF. The CDR3 nucleotides are TGTGCCAGCAGAACTACTAGCGGGAGTGGGAATCCGTATTTT.

This clone was found a few times. The chain couples TRBV7-2 to TRBJ1-4, with unresolved D. Germline values: CDR1 SGHTA, CDR2 FQGNSA. Trimming shortened V by 0 bases and J by 0 bases, and 5 bases separated the two germline ends. This CDR3 is 15 amino acids long. The CDR3 loop reads CASSLAGSTNEKLFF. CDR3 nucleotide sequence: TGTGCCAGCAGCTTAGCGGGCTCAACTAATGAAAAACTGTTTTTT.

The chain couples TRBV7-3 to TRBJ2-1, with D unresolved. This CDR3 spans 13 amino acids. The germline CDR1 and CDR2 sequences are SGHTA and FQGTGA. V shed 2 bases and J shed 9 bases, with 11 bases lying between them. DNA of the CDR3: TGTGCCAGCAGCTTATCGTCCCTCGGTGAGCAGTTCTTC. Amino acids: CASSLSSLGEQFF.

The DNA of the CDR3 is TGCAGCGTTCGCGGGAGGGCCACCGGCGAGCAGTACTTC. This sequence encodes CSVRGRATGEQYF. V gene TRBV29-1 combines with J gene TRBJ2-5, with 9 bases identical to TRBD2. The tail of the sequence fits TRBJ2-7 better, so the J call may be wrong. Germline CDR1 reads SQVTM; CDR2 reads ANQGSEA. This CDR3 is 13 amino acids long.

This chain connects TRBV7-9 to TRBJ2-5, with 11 bases aligning to TRBD2. The CDR3 is 17 residues long. Germline loops: CDR1 SEHNR, CDR2 FQNEAQ (reference sequence). Trimming removed 8 bases from V and 2 bases from J; junction bases left unmatched: 13. The CDR3 protein is CASLGLAGTRGQETQYF. The CDR3 DNA reads TGTGCCAGCCTCGGACTAGCGGGCACAAGGGGGCAAGAGACCCAGTACTTC.

In this sample, this clone turned up a few times. The V call is TRBV5-6, the J call TRBJ2-3, with D perhaps TRBD2 (6 bases). The V gene lost 4 bases and the J gene lost 6 bases, with 15 bases spanning the gap. This CDR3 has 14 residues. Germline V gene sequence: CDR1 SGHDT, CDR2 YYEEEE. CDR3 sequence reads: CASSDPRGADTQYF. The CDR3 region has the DNA TGTGCCAGCAGCGACCCGCGGGGTGCCGATACGCAGTATTTT.

The chain carries TRBV7-2 and TRBJ2-7, with D hard to call. V was clipped by 1 base and J by 6 bases, with 22 bases between them. The CDR3 spans 17 residues. CDR1 SGHTA and CDR2 FQGNSA come from the germline V gene. CDR3 region: CASSLGGSAREFSEQYF. The CDR3 DNA is TGTGCCAGCAGCTTAGGAGGTTCCGCTAGAGAGTTTAGCGAGCAGTACTTC.

This clone appeared once. V and J are TRBV19 and TRBJ1-2; D uncertain. Germline CDR1 is LNHDA and CDR2 is SQIVND (reference sequence). The CDR3 runs 13 residues. The V end lost 3 bases, the J end lost 5 bases, and 10 bases lay between the germline ends. CDR3: CASSINSMYGYTF. CDR3 bases: TGTGCCAGTAGTATTAACAGTATGTATGGCTACACCTTC.

The chain is built from TRBV6-4 and TRBJ2-1; TRBD2 agrees at 9 bases. V shed 10 bases, J shed 10 bases, and the junction held 14 bases outside the gene matches. The CDR3 covers 14 residues. Germline-derived CDR1 and CDR2 are MRHNA and SNTAGT. CDR3 protein: CATRRLAAWEEQFF. The DNA of the CDR3 is TGTGCCACCAGGAGACTAGCGGCCTGGGAGGAGCAGTTCTTC.

This sequence joins TRBV10-3 and TRBJ2-1, with TRBD2 matching 7 bases. The CDR3 has 16 residues. The V segment lost 4 bases and the J segment 8 bases; nucleotides outside the gene matches: 14. Germline CDR1 reads ENHRY; CDR2 reads SYGVKD. CDR3 residues: CAISGGLGGSWDEQFF. The CDR3, as DNA: TGTGCCATCAGTGGCGGCCTGGGCGGGAGCTGGGATGAGCAGTTCTTC.

The genes are TRBV6-5 and TRBJ2-1; TRBD1 matches at 7 bases. V was pared by 6 bases and J by 9 bases, with 14 bases of the junction left unmatched. From germline, CDR1 is MNHEY and CDR2 SVGAGI. This CDR3 contains 15 residues. CDR3 sequence (DNA): TGTGCCAGCAGCTCCGAGGGCAGGGGGTTAAGTGAGCAGTTCTTC. Protein sequence: CASSSEGRGLSEQFF.

The gene calls are TRBV30 and TRBJ1-1, with D perhaps matching TRBD1 (5 bases). This CDR3 is 11 amino acids long. V was clipped by 3 bases and J by 3 bases, with 5 bases between them. Germline CDR1 is GTSNPN and CDR2 is SVGIG (reference sequence). The CDR3 DNA reads TGTGCCTGGAGCAGGGACACTGAAGCTTTCTTT. Translating gives CAWSRDTEAFF.

This clone was counted once. The genes are TRBV9 and TRBJ1-1, with TRBD1 matching 9 bases. V lost 0 bases to trimming and J lost 8 bases; unmatched junction nucleotides: 5. Germline V gives CDR1 SGDLS, CDR2 YYNGEE. The CDR3 runs 14 residues. The CDR3 DNA is TGTGCCAGCAGCGTAGCGGACAGGGGCGCGGAAGCTTTCTTT. Translated: CASSVADRGAEAFF.

The rearrangement uses TRBV7-6 and TRBJ2-3; 7 bases agree with TRBD1. The germline CDR1 and CDR2 sequences are SGHVS and FNYEAQ. The CDR3 contains 13 residues. V shed 5 bases and J 9 bases; nucleotides not matched to a gene: 8. DNA for the CDR3: TGTGCCAGCAGCCCAAACAGGGGCGAGACGCAGTATTTT. Protein product: CASSPNRGETQYF. The full variable domain, rest sourced from reference TRBV7-6 and TRBJ2-3, is GAGVSQSPRYKVTKRGQDVALRCDPISGHVSLYWYRQALGQGPEFLTYFNYEAQQDKSGLPNDRFSAERPEGSISTLTIQRTEQRDSAMYRCASSPNRGETQYFGPGTRLTVL.

This clone was observed a few times. J is TRBJ1-5 and V is TRBV28; TRBD1 agrees at 8 bases. The length of the CDR3 is 16 residues. The V and J ends lost 5 bases and 7 bases, in that order; junction bases with no gene match: 13. Germline CDR1 MDHEN, CDR2 SYDVKM. CDR3 nucleotide sequence: TGTGCCAGCAGTACCTCCGGGACAGGTCCAGGCCAGCCCCAGCATTTT. This translates into CASSTSGTGPGQPQHF.